This T cell receptor (beta chain) was documented in a study of molecular identifiers for immune sequencing clone quantification. Study overall: Across replicate runs, RNA obtained from approximately 20,000 or 100,000 naive CD8 cells was divided into five, with four undergoing sequencing. Study findings and constraints: More than 97% of effector molecules, versus under 1% of naive-cell molecules, belonged to clones above 20 RNA copies. Spiked-in Jurkat TCR RNA corresponding to one cell was reported as detectable against 1 million or so naive cells.

In TCRdb, the PCR reads were re-called with MiXCR into one record per CDR3 protein. The table lists over 600,000 distinct CDR3 sequences, about 20% of them singletons. A note on this clonotype: Antigen specificity is unknown. A read error may be the cause here, since a much bigger clone is one base away.

CDR3 length: 15 amino acids. Looked up from germline, CDR1 is SGHTA and CDR2 is FQGNSA. J is TRBJ2-2 and V is TRBV7-2; D unclear. This TCR was recovered from a human donor in good health. Some libraries in this study had Jurkat cell RNA spiked in. Sequencing was performed on naive CD8+ T cells from blood, with Jurkat cell RNA spiked in. Stated subset: FACS-sorted CD8+CD4-CCR7+CD45RA+ naive T cells. CDR3 DNA: TGTGCCGGCAGCCAAATAGTGTTCCCCCCCGGGGAGCTGTTTTTT. It specifies CAGSQIVFPPGELFF.